This TCR beta chain was sequenced in a study of pediatric ulcerative colitis. Measured with immunoSEQ multiplex PCR; TCRdb has only the in-frame clones, and not every one. The table includes about 60,000 clones, 80% to 90% detected once. This CDR3 contains 15 residues. The germline V gene has CDR1 SGHTA and CDR2 FQGTGA. The V gene end was trimmed by 2 bases and the J gene end by 6 bases; junction bases not matched to a gene: 6. J is TRBJ2-1 and V is TRBV7-3; 8 bases map to TRBD2. What was sequenced was blood. This TCR derives from a boy younger than 18 who was a control in a study of pediatric ulcerative colitis. CDR3 bases: TGTGCCAGCAGCTTACATCCGGGAGGGGGCAATGAGCAGTTCTTC. This encodes CASSLHPGGGNEQFF.